The 31 T cell receptor beta chains below were found in one sample sequenced in a study of glioma-infiltrating T cells. Amplification of TCR alpha and beta CDR3 regions from RNA used iRepertoire nested multiplex PCR. MiXCR, applied by TCRdb to the multiplex PCR reads, yields one record per CDR3 protein. The profile covers fewer than 200,000 distinct CDR3 sequences, with over 40% appearing a single time and 5.2% taken by the ten largest. The sequenced material came from glioma tissue, nonneoplastic brain tissue, or PBMCs (not recorded which). Source of these receptors: a human donor with low-grade glioma or glioblastoma, undergoing nonglioma brain surgery, or in good health (not recorded which).

V is TRBV2 and J is TRBJ2-5; D is possibly TRBD1 or TRBD2 (5 bases each). This CDR3 contains 15 residues. In germline, CDR1 is SNHLY, CDR2 FYNNEI. Between the trimmed V and J ends, which lost 3 bases and 1 base, there was a span of 12 bases. The CDR3 here is CASSEALGVQETQYF. The CDR3 DNA reads TGTGCCAGCAGTGAGGCTCTGGGGGTCCAAGAGACCCAGTACTTC. Complete variable domain (other parts from reference TRBV2 and TRBJ2-5): EPEVTQTPSHQVTQMGQEVILRCVPISNHLYFYWYRQILGQKVEFLVSFYNNEISEKSEIFDDQFSVERPDGSNFTLKIRSTKLEDSAMYFCASSEALGVQETQYFGPGTRLLVL.

Details on this clonotype: Given a much more abundant clone one base away, this may be a read error. The V call is TRBV25-1, the J call TRBJ2-2; D gene unclear. This CDR3 region has 16 residues. In germline, CDR1 is MGHDK, CDR2 SYGVNS. CDR3 region: CACSAVKSLNTGELFF. CDR3 nucleotides: TGTGCCTGCAGTGCCGTTAAAAGCCTGAACACCGGGGAGCTGTTTTTT.

Details on this clonotype: This sequence may be a read error, since a much larger clone differs from it by one base. This chain joins TRBV28 and TRBJ2-2, with TRBD2 matching 7 bases. Per the germline V gene, CDR1 is MDHEN and CDR2 is SYDVKM. Trimming at V came to 8 bases and at J to 5 bases, leaving 11 bases not matched to a gene. The CDR3 sequence is 15 residues long. This CDR3 reads CASLHAGGLTGELFF. The CDR3 nucleotides read TGTGCCAGCCTCCATGCCGGGGGGTTAACCGGGGAGCTGTTTTTT.

As for this clonotype: The CDR3 ends on some other residue instead of the conserved phenylalanine or tryptophan, so this is likely a read error. The V gene is TRBV2, the J gene TRBJ2-1; D is possibly TRBD2 (6 bases). With the DNA end fitting TRBJ2-5 better, the J assignment may be wrong. Germline V gene lookup returns CDR1 SNHLY and CDR2 FYNNEI. CDR3 length equals 13 residues. Here the CDR3 reads CASSAGTLETQYL. Written as DNA, the CDR3 is TGTGCCAGCAGTGCCGGGACTCTAGAGACCCAGTACCTC.

The chain combines TRBV10-3 with TRBJ2-2; no clear D gene. The ends were cut back, 11 bases at V and 5 bases at J, with 15 bases in the middle. Germline V gene lookup returns CDR1 ENHRY and CDR2 SYGVKD. The CDR3 loop spans 13 amino acids. The CDR3 region is CASKGTGTGELFF. In nucleotides, the CDR3 is TGTGCCTCTAAGGGAACGGGTACCGGGGAGCTGTTTTTT.

The table lists this clonotype with many counts. The chain combines TRBV27 with TRBJ2-7; 9 bases match TRBD1. The length of the CDR3 is 15 residues. V lost 5 bases, J lost 1 base, and 6 bases stayed unmatched. Germline V lookup: CDR1 MNHEY, CDR2 SMNVEV (reference sequence). The CDR3 sequence is CASSLGGTGSYEQYF. CDR3 in DNA: TGTGCCAGCAGTCTAGGGGGGACAGGGTCCTACGAGCAGTACTTC.

This clonotype was seen a few times. Here the CDR3 reads CASSQQTGNTEAFF. The CDR3 DNA reads TGTGCCAGCAGTCAACAGACAGGGAACACTGAAGCTTTCTTT. J is TRBJ1-1 and V is TRBV12-3 or TRBV12-4, with D possibly matching TRBD1 (6 bases). V was pared by 5 bases and J by 1 base, with 11 bases between. The CDR3 totals 14 residues.

There are many counts of this clonotype. This rearrangement joins TRBV3-1 to TRBJ2-7; the D is unclear. V dropped 6 bases and J dropped 8 bases, with 11 bases sitting between them. This CDR3 region has 11 residues. CDR1 LGHDT and CDR2 YNNKEL come from the germline V gene (reference sequence). The CDR3 protein is CASSWNRKQYF. The CDR3 DNA reads TGTGCCAGCAGTTGGAATCGGAAGCAGTACTTC.

This clonotype was recorded at least ten times. The J gene is TRBJ2-7, the V gene TRBV4-1, with D possibly TRBD1 on 6 matching bases. Per the germline V gene, CDR1 is MGHRA and CDR2 is YSYEKL. Trimming stripped 0 bases from V and 3 bases from J, with 12 bases between. The CDR3 runs 15 residues. The CDR3 nucleotides read TGCGCCAGCAGCCAAGAGAGAGGGGGACACTACGAGCAGTACTTC. Translated, it gives CASSQERGGHYEQYF.

A few counts support this clonotype. This could be a read error, since a much larger clone is one nucleotide away. CDR3 sequence reads: CSANDRGQETKYF. CDR3 nucleotide sequence: TGCAGTGCTAACGACAGGGGTCAAGAGACCAAGTACTTC. The chain has TRBV20-1 and TRBJ2-5; 8 bases map to TRBD1. This CDR3 has 13 residues. CDR1 and CDR2 from the germline V gene are DFQATT and SNEGSKA (reference sequence).

This sequence joins TRBV12-3 or TRBV12-4 and TRBJ1-2; the D is unclear. Trimming pared 3 bases from V and 3 bases from J, leaving 20 bases between. The CDR3 is 17 residues long. CDR3 region: CASSFKGKGFIHYGYTF. The CDR3, as DNA: TGTGCCAGCAGTTTTAAGGGAAAGGGATTTATTCACTATGGCTACACCTTC.

Turning to this clonotype: A read error is possible here, since a much larger clone lies one base away. V usage is TRBV4-1 and J usage is TRBJ1-1; possible D gene TRBD1, 5 bases. The CDR3 loop spans 13 amino acids. The germline V gene encodes CDR1 MGHRA and CDR2 YSYEKL. Between the trimmed V and J ends, which lost 0 bases and 8 bases, there was a span of 10 bases. For the CDR3, the DNA is TGCGCCAGCAGCCAAGACACGAACAGGGAAGCTTTCTTT. It translates to CASSQDTNREAFF.

This chain joins TRBV30 and TRBJ1-5; 10 bases map to TRBD1. The CDR3 has 20 residues. Germline values: CDR1 GTSNPN, CDR2 SVGIG (reference sequence). V was clipped by 0 bases and J by 0 bases; unmatched bases: 14. The DNA for the CDR3 is TGTGCCTGGAGTGTGGGGACAGGGGCCAGGGGACGTTATAGCAATCAGCCCCAGCATTTT. Translating gives CAWSVGTGARGRYSNQPQHF.

This clonotype was counted only a few times. This rearrangement joins TRBV2 to TRBJ2-1; 8 bases agree with TRBD1. There are 15 residues in the CDR3. After removal of 5 bases from V and 4 bases from J, the junction contained 7 bases not matched to a gene. CDR1 and CDR2 from the germline V gene are SNHLY and FYNNEI. DNA for the CDR3: TGTGCCAGCAGTCTAGACAGGGGCCTTTACAATGAGCAGTTCTTC. Amino acid sequence: CASSLDRGLYNEQFF.

This chain joins TRBV28 and TRBJ2-1; D assignment may be TRBD1 or TRBD2 (7 bases each). The V end lost 10 bases, the J end lost 8 bases, and 24 bases lay between the germline ends. This CDR3 has 15 residues. The germline V gene encodes CDR1 MDHEN and CDR2 SYDVKM. The CDR3: CATAGTEGGGYEQFF. The CDR3 bases are TGTGCCACTGCCGGGACGGAGGGAGGGGGCTATGAGCAGTTCTTC.

Comments on this clonotype: With a much larger clone just one base away, this may be a read error. The chain combines TRBV20-1 with TRBJ2-7, with D possibly being TRBD2 (5 bases). Trimming cost V 2 bases and J 3 bases, with 20 bases left between them. Germline loops: CDR1 DFQATT, CDR2 SNEGSKA (reference sequence). CDR3 length: 16 residues. CDR3 amino acids: CSARCLMLGVIYEQYF. The CDR3 DNA reads TGCAGTGCTAGATGTCTGATGTTGGGAGTAATCTACGAGCAGTACTTC.

This clonotype has just one count. The V gene is TRBV6-5, the J gene TRBJ1-5; D is unclear. Trimming removed 5 bases at V and 4 bases at J, with 12 bases between. The CDR3 is made up of 14 amino acids. CDR1 is MNHEY and CDR2 is SVGAGI in the germline V gene. The CDR3 here is CASSEDGRNQPQHF. The DNA of the CDR3 is TGTGCCAGCAGTGAAGACGGTAGAAATCAGCCCCAGCATTTT.

As to this clonotype: Just one base apart from a much larger clone, this may be a read error. V gene TRBV5-5 combines with J gene TRBJ2-1, with 11 bases aligning to TRBD2. The germline gives CDR1 SGHKS, CDR2 YYEKEE (reference sequence). J gave up 3 bases and V 2 bases, and 7 bases lay outside the gene matches. The CDR3 is 17 amino acids. The CDR3 sequence: CASSFVLAGGGYNEQFF. CDR3 in DNA: TGTGCCAGCAGCTTTGTGCTAGCGGGAGGTGGCTACAATGAGCAGTTCTTC.

Remarks on this clonotype: Given a much more abundant clone one base away, this may be a read error. This sequence joins TRBV10-3 and TRBJ1-5; D not resolved. The CDR3 covers 13 residues. Per the germline V gene, CDR1 is ENHRY and CDR2 is SYGVKD. CDR3 bases: TGTGCCATCATTGAGACTAGCAATCAGCCCCAGCATTTT. Translation: CAIIETSNQPQHF.

The table lists this clonotype with many counts. V is TRBV28 and J is TRBJ2-5; 10 positions match TRBD2. The V gene's germline CDR1 is MDHEN and CDR2 SYDVKM. CDR3 length equals 14 residues. Germline trimming cut 5 bases from V and 4 bases from J; bases unmatched to any gene: 4. Written as DNA, the CDR3 is TGTGCCAGCAGTCTACCTAGCGGGGGAGAGACCCAGTACTTC. Amino acid sequence: CASSLPSGGETQYF.

This chain uses TRBV27 with TRBJ2-1; 8 nucleotides match TRBD2. V was pared by 5 bases and J by 8 bases, with 11 bases of the junction left unmatched. This CDR3 region has 15 residues. Germline V CDR1 and CDR2: MNHEY, SMNVEV (reference sequence). The CDR3 loop is CASSQSSGGMDEQFF. Written as DNA, the CDR3 is TGTGCCAGCAGTCAATCGTCGGGAGGGATGGATGAGCAGTTCTTC.

This clonotype appeared a single time. A much more abundant neighbour one base away suggests this may be a read error. The rearrangement uses TRBV15 and TRBJ1-1; D gene ambiguous. Germline CDR1 LNHNV, CDR2 YYDKDF (reference sequence). There are 14 residues in the CDR3. The CDR3 DNA sequence: TGTTCCACCAGCAGAGTCCGTTCCGCCATTGAAGCTTTCTTT. This codes for CSTSRVRSAIEAFF.

This chain uses TRBV14 with TRBJ2-7, with D uncertain. In germline, CDR1 is SGHDN, CDR2 FVKESK. This CDR3 contains 13 residues. The V gene lost 3 bases and the J gene lost 3 bases, with 9 bases spanning the gap. The CDR3 reads CASSQRLLYEQYF. Written as DNA, the CDR3 is TGTGCCAGCAGCCAGAGACTCCTCTACGAGCAGTACTTC. The entire variable domain, with the rest obtained from reference TRBV14 and TRBJ2-7, is as follows: EAGVTQFPSHSVIEKGQTVTLRCDPISGHDNLYWYRRVMGKEIKFLLHFVKESKQDESGMPNNRFLAERTGGTYSTLKVQPAELEDSGVYFCASSQRLLYEQYFGPGTRLTVT.

A word on this clonotype: A much larger clone differs by one base, so this may be a read error. The CDR3 does not end in the conserved phenylalanine or tryptophan, so this is likely a read error. This chain uses TRBV20-1 with TRBJ2-7; D perhaps matches TRBD2 (5 bases). Germline CDR1 is DFQATT and CDR2 is SNEGSKA (reference sequence). The ends were cut back, 6 bases at V and 3 bases at J, with 12 bases in the middle. The CDR3 spans 12 residues. CDR3 protein: CSAMLTSYEQYL. The CDR3 DNA reads TGCAGTGCAATGCTTACTAGCTACGAGCAGTACTTA.

This clonotype was detected many times. The rearrangement uses TRBV7-8 and TRBJ1-5; D may be TRBD1 (6 bases). The CDR3 loop spans 15 amino acids. Between the trimmed V and J ends, which lost 10 bases and 5 bases, there was a span of 21 bases. Germline loops: CDR1 SGHVS, CDR2 FQNEAQ. As DNA, the CDR3 is TGTGCCACCGGTTTGGGAGGGGGAGGCCATCAGCCCCAGCATTTT. Translating gives CATGLGGGGHQPQHF.

Turning to this clonotype: Given a much more abundant clone one base away, this may be a read error. The chain joins TRBV2 to TRBJ2-3, with a tentative D call TRBD2 (6 bases). Germline lookup yields CDR1 SNHLY and CDR2 FYNNEI. The CDR3 has 14 residues. CDR3 sequence reads: CASSESRGTDRQYF. The CDR3 DNA reads TGTGCCAGCAGTGAGTCGCGGGGCACAGATAGGCAGTATTTT.

Of note for this clonotype: This may be a read error, as it is one base from a much larger clone. The rearrangement uses TRBV20-1 and TRBJ2-7; no definite D call. This CDR3 spans 14 amino acids. Germline V gives CDR1 DFQATT, CDR2 SNEGSKA (reference sequence). Trimming took off 0 bases at V and 7 bases at J, with 16 bases between the two ends. CDR3 DNA sequence: TGCAGTGCTAGAGATACCCCGATAGCCCTAGAGCAGTACTTC. Translated: CSARDTPIALEQYF.

At least ten counts were recorded for this clonotype. At one end, the junction sequence differs from germline, possibly due to a read error. This chain joins TRBV29-1 and TRBJ2-3; D may be TRBD2 (5 bases). Germline loops: CDR1 SQVTM, CDR2 ANQGSEA. This CDR3 spans 13 amino acids. The CDR3 spells CSVTLGSKDTQYF. DNA for the CDR3: TGCAGCGTGACCCTAGGGAGCAAAGATACGCAGTATTTT.

This clonotype has just a few counts. The genes are TRBV19 and TRBJ2-1, with TRBD2 matching over 7 bases. CDR1 is LNHDA, CDR2 SQIVND, per germline (reference sequence). V lost 2 bases and J lost 7; bases outside the gene matches: 11. This CDR3 comprises 16 residues. The CDR3 bases are TGTGCCAGTAGTATATCGACCGGGAGGACAAGGAATGAGCAGTTCTTC. Translating gives CASSISTGRTRNEQFF.

The gene calls are TRBV5-1 and TRBJ2-7, with D unclear. Germline V gives CDR1 SGHRS, CDR2 YFSETQ. V lost 3 bases, J lost 5 bases, and 15 bases lay in between. The CDR3 has 14 residues. The chain's CDR3 is CASSSQLPPDEQYF. Written as DNA, the CDR3 is TGCGCCAGCAGCTCGCAACTACCTCCCGACGAGCAGTACTTC.

To note about this clonotype: This clone may be a read error of a much larger clone one base away. This chain connects TRBV3-1 to TRBJ1-1, with 7 bases matching TRBD1. Germline V CDR1 and CDR2: LGHDT, YNNKEL (reference sequence). This CDR3 comprises 16 residues. The CDR3 is CASIQDQGQLNTEAFF. Here the CDR3 DNA reads TGTGCCAGCATCCAAGATCAGGGACAGTTGAACACTGAAGCTTTCTTT.